This passage covers 13 T cell receptor beta chains from one sample sequenced in a study of OX40 agonist ivuxolimab in advanced cancers. TCRdb's copy holds only in-frame clones and misses some; the assay was immunoSEQ multiplex PCR. Of around 83,000 clones detected, 90% to 95% appear once; the ten largest clones hold 2.3%. The sequencing used CD4+ or CD8+ T cells sorted from blood, collected in a trial of the OX40 agonist ivuxolimab. These receptors were taken from an adult with an advanced solid tumor such as melanoma, head and neck, liver or kidney cancer.

The chain has TRBV27 and TRBJ2-7; 7 bases are a match to TRBD1. The germline gives CDR1 MNHEY, CDR2 SMNVEV (reference sequence). The CDR3 runs 15 residues. The junction had 8 bases not matched to a gene; V was cut back by 2 bases and J by 4 bases. CDR3 residues: CASSLRQGSSYEQYF. The CDR3 DNA is TGTGCCAGCAGTTTAAGACAGGGAAGCTCATACGAGCAGTACTTC.

This rearrangement joins TRBV30 to TRBJ2-7; 11 nucleotides line up with TRBD1. CDR3 length: 13 residues. V was pared by 4 bases and J by 6 bases, with 5 bases of the junction left unmatched. CDR1 GTSNPN and CDR2 SVGIG come from the germline V gene (reference sequence). The CDR3 nucleotides are TGTGCCTGGAATTGGGACAGGGGGGGCGAGCAGTACTTC. Its protein is CAWNWDRGGEQYF. The whole variable domain, remainder taken from reference TRBV30 and TRBJ2-7, is SQTIHQWPATLVQPVGSPLSLECTVEGTSNPNLYWYRQAAGRGLQLLFYSVGIGQISSEVPQNLSASRPQDRQFILSSKKLLLSDSGFYLCAWNWDRGGEQYFGPGTRLTVT.

This chain connects TRBV6-5 to TRBJ1-6, with D possibly matching TRBD1 (5 bases). This CDR3 has 14 residues. Trimming cost V 7 bases and J 9 bases, with 16 bases left between them. In germline, CDR1 is MNHEY, CDR2 SVGAGI. CDR3 in amino acids: CASTHQGNASPLHF. The CDR3, as DNA: TGTGCCAGCACCCACCAGGGTAACGCTTCACCCCTCCACTTT.

The chain combines TRBV5-4 with TRBJ2-7, with TRBD1 identical over 9 bases. The ends lost 4 bases at V and 2 bases at J; junction bases unmatched: 7. The CDR3 totals 15 residues. Germline V gene lookup returns CDR1 SGHNT and CDR2 YYREEE (reference sequence). For the CDR3, the DNA is TGTGCCAGCAGCGCCGGGACAGGGAGGACCTACGAGCAGTACTTC. Its translation is CASSAGTGRTYEQYF.

This chain joins TRBV6-6 and TRBJ2-3; D is perhaps TRBD1 (6 bases). The V end was cut by 6 bases, the J end by 5 bases, with 15 bases between. The CDR3 runs to 14 residues. The V gene's germline CDR1 is MNHNY and CDR2 SVGAGI (reference sequence). The CDR3 region has the DNA TGTGCCAGCAGAGAGAGGCAGGGGCGAGATACGCAGTATTTT. This gives the protein CASRERQGRDTQYF.

This chain joins TRBV27 and TRBJ2-7; possibly TRBD2 for D (7 bases). The CDR3 is 16 residues long. The germline V gene has CDR1 MNHEY and CDR2 SMNVEV (reference sequence). V was clipped by 3 bases and J by 1 base, with 16 bases between them. The CDR3 coding sequence is TGTGCCAGCAGTTTCAACCCCGGGGGGCCATCCTACGAGCAGTACTTC. Translated, it gives CASSFNPGGPSYEQYF.

The chain joins TRBV4-2 to TRBJ2-1, with a tentative D call TRBD2 (6 bases). CDR1 is LGHNA and CDR2 is YNFKEQ in the germline V gene. The CDR3 is 16 amino acids. V dropped 0 bases and J dropped 4 bases, with 13 bases sitting between them. The CDR3 DNA follows: TGTGCCAGCAGCCAAGAGTACTCCGGGGGTTACAATGAGCAGTTCTTC. Translated, it gives CASSQEYSGGYNEQFF.

The chain recombines TRBV28 with TRBJ2-7; D unresolved. The germline gives CDR1 MDHEN, CDR2 SYDVKM. The V gene lost 5 bases and the J gene lost 1 base, with 12 bases spanning the gap. This CDR3 has 14 residues. The CDR3 here is CASSGRTLSYEQYF. The CDR3 nucleotides are TGTGCCAGCAGTGGCAGGACCTTATCCTACGAGCAGTACTTC.

J is TRBJ2-3 and V is TRBV14, with a tentative D call TRBD2 (6 bases). V gave up 1 base and J gave up 6 bases, with 17 bases separating them. CDR3 size: 16 residues. Germline assignment: CDR1 SGHDN and CDR2 FVKESK. The DNA for the CDR3 is TGTGCCAGCAGCCAAGGATTTCGGGCGGGAACGGATACGCAGTATTTT. Protein: CASSQGFRAGTDTQYF.

This chain uses TRBV30 with TRBJ1-6, with 8 bases aligning to TRBD1. Trimming at V came to 4 bases and at J to 10 bases, leaving 6 bases not matched to a gene. Germline V gene data show CDR1 as GTSNPN and CDR2 as SVGIG (reference sequence). This CDR3 is built from 13 residues. The CDR3 coding sequence is TGTGCCTGGATGGGACAGGTGGGCTCACCCCTCCACTTT. Translating gives CAWMGQVGSPLHF. Complete variable domain (other parts from reference TRBV30 and TRBJ1-6): SQTIHQWPATLVQPVGSPLSLECTVEGTSNPNLYWYRQAAGRGLQLLFYSVGIGQISSEVPQNLSASRPQDRQFILSSKKLLLSDSGFYLCAWMGQVGSPLHFGNGTRLTVT.

The chain has TRBV19 and TRBJ2-1; 7 bases agree with TRBD2. The V segment lost 8 bases and the J segment 2 bases; nucleotides outside the gene matches: 9. Germline V gene sequence: CDR1 LNHDA, CDR2 SQIVND (reference sequence). The CDR3 covers 15 residues. In DNA form, the CDR3 reads TGTGCCAGTGCTCTGGAGCGGGGAACCTACAATGAGCAGTTCTTC. The encoded protein is CASALERGTYNEQFF. The full variable domain, completed using reference TRBV19 and TRBJ2-1, is DGGITQSPKYLFRKEGQNVTLSCEQNLNHDAMYWYRQDPGQGLRLIYYSQIVNDFQKGDIAEGYSVSREKKESFPLTVTSAQKNPTAFYLCASALERGTYNEQFFGPGTRLTVL.

V and J are TRBV5-1 and TRBJ2-3, with D perhaps matching TRBD2 (5 bases). Germline V gives CDR1 SGHRS, CDR2 YFSETQ. V dropped 0 bases and J dropped 3 bases, with 8 bases sitting between them. The CDR3 loop spans 14 amino acids. CDR3 coding DNA: TGCGCCAGCAGCTTGGAGCGGCTTACAGATACGCAGTATTTT. Amino acids: CASSLERLTDTQYF.

The genes are TRBV6-5 and TRBJ2-3; the D gene is possibly TRBD2 (6 bases). Germline loops: CDR1 MNHEY, CDR2 SVGAGI. The CDR3 spans 16 residues. V lost 2 bases, J lost 0 bases, and 12 bases lay in between. This chain's CDR3 is CASSYQTGVSTDTQYF. CDR3 nucleotides: TGTGCCAGCAGTTACCAAACGGGAGTTAGCACAGATACGCAGTATTTT.